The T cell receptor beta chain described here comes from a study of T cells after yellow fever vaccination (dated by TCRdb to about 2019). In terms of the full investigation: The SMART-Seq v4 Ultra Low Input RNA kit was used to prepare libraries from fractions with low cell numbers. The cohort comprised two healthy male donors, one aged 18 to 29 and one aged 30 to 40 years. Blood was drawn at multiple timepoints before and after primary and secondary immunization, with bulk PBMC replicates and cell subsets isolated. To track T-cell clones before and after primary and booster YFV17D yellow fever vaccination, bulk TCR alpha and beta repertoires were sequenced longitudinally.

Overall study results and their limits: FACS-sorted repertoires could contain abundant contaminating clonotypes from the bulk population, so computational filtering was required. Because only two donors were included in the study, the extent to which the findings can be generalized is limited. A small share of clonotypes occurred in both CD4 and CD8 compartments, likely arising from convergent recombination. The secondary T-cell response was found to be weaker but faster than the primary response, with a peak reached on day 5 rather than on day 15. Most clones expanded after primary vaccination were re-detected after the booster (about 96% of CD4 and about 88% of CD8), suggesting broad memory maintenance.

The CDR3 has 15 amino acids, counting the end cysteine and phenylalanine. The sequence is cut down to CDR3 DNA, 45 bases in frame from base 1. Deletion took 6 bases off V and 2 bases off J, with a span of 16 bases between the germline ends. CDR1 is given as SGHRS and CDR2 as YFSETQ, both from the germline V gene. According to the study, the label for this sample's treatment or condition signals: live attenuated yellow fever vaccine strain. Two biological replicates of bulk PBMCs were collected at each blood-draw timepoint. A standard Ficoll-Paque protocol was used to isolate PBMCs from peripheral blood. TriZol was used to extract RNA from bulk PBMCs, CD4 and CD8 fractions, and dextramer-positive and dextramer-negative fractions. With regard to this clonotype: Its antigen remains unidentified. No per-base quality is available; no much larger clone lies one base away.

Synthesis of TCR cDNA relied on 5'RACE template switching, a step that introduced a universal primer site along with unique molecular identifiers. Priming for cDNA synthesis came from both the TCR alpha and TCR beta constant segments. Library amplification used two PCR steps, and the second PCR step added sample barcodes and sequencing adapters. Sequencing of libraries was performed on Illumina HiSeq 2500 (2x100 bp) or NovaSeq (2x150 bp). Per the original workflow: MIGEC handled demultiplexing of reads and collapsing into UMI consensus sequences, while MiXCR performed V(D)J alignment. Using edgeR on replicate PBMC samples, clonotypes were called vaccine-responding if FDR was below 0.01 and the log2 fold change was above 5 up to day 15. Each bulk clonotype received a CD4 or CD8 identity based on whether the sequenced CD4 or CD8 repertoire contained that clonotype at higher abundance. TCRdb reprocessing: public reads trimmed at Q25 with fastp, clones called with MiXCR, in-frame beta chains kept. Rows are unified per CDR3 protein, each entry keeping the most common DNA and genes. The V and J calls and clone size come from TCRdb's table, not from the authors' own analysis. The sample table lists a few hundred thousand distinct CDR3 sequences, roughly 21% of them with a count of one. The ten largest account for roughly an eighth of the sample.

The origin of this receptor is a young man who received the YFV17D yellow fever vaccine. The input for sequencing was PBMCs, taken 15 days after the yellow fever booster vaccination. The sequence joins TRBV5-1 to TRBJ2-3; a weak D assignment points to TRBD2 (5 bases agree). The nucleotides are TGCGCCAGCAAGAAGGAGGAGCAGTACACAGATACGCAGTATTTT. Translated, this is CASKKEEQYTDTQYF.